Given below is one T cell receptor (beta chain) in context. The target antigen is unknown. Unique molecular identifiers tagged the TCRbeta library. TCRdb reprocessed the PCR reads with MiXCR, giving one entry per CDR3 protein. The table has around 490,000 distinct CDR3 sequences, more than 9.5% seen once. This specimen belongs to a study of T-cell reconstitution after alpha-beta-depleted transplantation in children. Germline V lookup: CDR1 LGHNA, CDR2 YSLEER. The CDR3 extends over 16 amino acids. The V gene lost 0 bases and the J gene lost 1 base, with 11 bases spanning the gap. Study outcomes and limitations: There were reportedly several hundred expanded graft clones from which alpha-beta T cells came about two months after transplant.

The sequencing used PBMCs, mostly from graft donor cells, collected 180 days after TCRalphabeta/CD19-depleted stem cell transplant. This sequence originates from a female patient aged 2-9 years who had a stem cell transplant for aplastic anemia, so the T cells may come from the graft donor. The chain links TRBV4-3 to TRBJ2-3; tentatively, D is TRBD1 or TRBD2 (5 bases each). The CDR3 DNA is TGCGCCAGCAGCCAAGATCCCCGAGGGGGCACAGATACGCAGTATTTT. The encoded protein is CASSQDPRGGTDTQYF.